The sequence of this T cell receptor beta chain was determined in a study of regulatory T cells in long-lasting Graves disease. Documented time point: persistent/refractory GD, antithyroid drugs over 5 years with positive TRAb. PBMC RNA was the source of the TCR library. This clonotype has just a few counts. What it recognizes is unknown. According to the study, TCR beta libraries were built with iRepertoire HTBI primers and CDR3-region Arm-PCR. One entry per CDR3 protein, called by TCRdb with MiXCR from the multiplex PCR reads. The sample contains 600,000 to 800,000 distinct CDR3 sequences, about 32% of which appear only once. Findings and limits, study-wide: Persistent-disease Graves' patients showed less TCR diversity than new cases.

V lost 5 bases to trimming and J lost 4 bases; unmatched junction nucleotides: 7. The CDR3 spans 14 residues. CDR1 and CDR2 from the germline V gene are LNHDA and SQIVND (reference sequence). This receptor was obtained from a female donor with Graves disease. The V call is TRBV19, the J call TRBJ2-7; 8 positions agree with TRBD2. The sample consisted of peripheral blood mononuclear cells (PBMCs), taken when the disease was refractory, from a patient treated with antithyroid drugs. The CDR3 loop reads CASSYSGRTYEQYF. CDR3 bases: TGTGCCAGTAGTTACAGCGGGAGAACGTACGAGCAGTACTTC.